Described below is a single TCR beta chain sequence and its context. Its cognate antigen is unknown. V shed 1 base and J 3 bases; nucleotides not matched to a gene: 6. The germline gives CDR1 SGHRS, CDR2 YFSETQ. The CDR3 is 16 amino acids. Measured with immunoSEQ multiplex PCR; TCRdb has only the in-frame clones, and not every one. Counted here are roughly 100,000 clones, approximately 80% occurring once; the ten biggest clones make up about 1.5%. The record originates from a study of OX40 agonist ivuxolimab in advanced cancers. Findings and limits, study-wide: Researchers did not establish what antigens the expanded peripheral T cells target.

This chain uses TRBV5-1 with TRBJ2-2, with 7 bases fitting TRBD1. The source is an adult with an advanced solid tumor such as melanoma, head and neck, liver or kidney cancer. The sample in question was CD4+ or CD8+ T cells sorted from blood, obtained in a trial of the OX40 agonist ivuxolimab. The CDR3 coding sequence is TGCGCCAGCAGCTTGACAGGGGCCACCTACACCGGGGAGCTGTTTTTT. Translation gives CASSLTGATYTGELFF.